The 29 T cell receptor beta chains presented below share a single source sample, sequenced in a study of T cell repertoires in cytomegalovirus infection. TCRdb redid the calling of the reads with MiXCR, one entry per CDR3 protein. Counted here are roughly 200,000 distinct CDR3 sequences, 8.5% to 10% occurring once; the ten biggest clones make up around 4.4%. Sequenced: PBMCs. The receptor set was obtained from a human donor in good health (CMV status not recorded). Some clones in this sample may be carry-over from other donors' samples.

This clonotype has only a few counts. The chain uses TRBV4-1 and TRBJ2-7; 14 bases line up with TRBD2. Trimming cost V 1 base and J 2 bases; bases outside gene matches: 7. Germline V gives CDR1 MGHRA, CDR2 YSYEKL. There are 18 residues in the CDR3. The CDR3 sequence is CASSQATSGLAGAYEQYF. The CDR3 nucleotides read TGCGCCAGCAGCCAAGCCACTTCGGGACTAGCGGGAGCCTACGAGCAGTACTTC.

This clonotype showed up many times. The V gene is TRBV11-2, the J gene TRBJ1-6; D remains ambiguous. Germline loops: CDR1 SGHAT, CDR2 FQNNGV. Trimming removed 4 bases at V and 7 bases at J, with 11 bases between. This CDR3 comprises 14 residues. CDR3 sequence reads: CASSYTATNSPLHF. The DNA of the CDR3 is TGTGCCAGCAGCTACACAGCCACGAATTCACCCCTCCACTTT.

This clonotype was found a few times. The chain links TRBV20-1 to TRBJ2-3; maybe TRBD1 (6 bases). The CDR3 length is 14 residues. Germline CDR1 DFQATT, CDR2 SNEGSKA (reference sequence). The V end lost 0 bases, the J end lost 3 bases, and 10 bases lay between the germline ends. DNA for the CDR3: TGCAGTGCTAGAGATCACCAGGGGACAGATACGCAGTATTTT. Protein: CSARDHQGTDTQYF.

The table lists this clonotype with many counts. The chain carries TRBV12-3 or TRBV12-4 and TRBJ1-4, with 8 nucleotides matching TRBD1. After removal of 3 bases from V and 7 bases from J, the junction contained 10 bases not matched to a gene. This CDR3 spans 16 amino acids. CDR3 protein: CASSFGTGGAGEKLFF. CDR3 bases: TGTGCCAGCAGTTTTGGGACAGGCGGGGCGGGTGAAAAACTGTTTTTT.

This clonotype has a count of ten or more. The chain is built from TRBV7-2 and TRBJ2-7, with D possibly being TRBD1 or TRBD2 (5 bases each). V lost 5 bases, J lost 3 bases, and 14 bases lay in between. Germline loops: CDR1 SGHTA, CDR2 FQGNSA. The CDR3 length is 14 residues. CDR3 sequence: CASSKGRRLYEQYF. CDR3 nucleotides: TGTGCCAGCAGCAAGGGACGGCGCCTCTACGAGCAGTACTTC.

Many counts were recorded for this clonotype. V and J are TRBV7-9 and TRBJ2-6; the D gene is possibly TRBD1 (7 bases). The CDR3 length is 15 residues. Germline CDR1 SEHNR, CDR2 FQNEAQ (reference sequence). V was pared by 5 bases and J by 0 bases, with 8 bases between. The CDR3: CASSQGGSGANVLTF. The CDR3 DNA follows: TGTGCCAGCAGCCAGGGGGGCTCTGGGGCCAACGTCCTGACTTTC.

This clonotype came up a few times. Being one base from a much bigger clone, this may be a read error. The rearrangement joins TRBV7-4 to TRBJ1-2, with TRBD1 matching over 7 bases. Germline lookup yields CDR1 SGHVT and CDR2 SQSDAQ. V dropped 4 bases and J dropped 5; count of bases not matched to a gene: 4. This CDR3 spans 13 amino acids. The CDR3 sequence is CASSSGTAYGYTF. The CDR3, as DNA: TGTGCCAGCAGCTCCGGGACAGCTTATGGCTACACCTTC.

In its sample, this clonotype was seen many times. The V gene is TRBV28, the J gene TRBJ1-5; D remains unclear. From germline, CDR1 is MDHEN and CDR2 SYDVKM. This CDR3 region has 14 residues. V lost 3 bases to trimming and J lost 3 bases, with 9 bases between them. The CDR3 region is CASSFWRHNQPQHF. CDR3 bases: TGTGCCAGCAGTTTCTGGCGACACAATCAGCCCCAGCATTTT.

In this sample, this clonotype turned up a few times. V usage is TRBV15 and J usage is TRBJ2-7, with 7 bases fitting TRBD1. Trimming removed 1 base from V and 4 bases from J; junction bases left unmatched: 13. Germline V gene sequence: CDR1 LNHNV, CDR2 YYDKDF (reference sequence). The CDR3 runs 17 residues. The CDR3 sequence: CATSRVRPSETGYEQYF. As DNA, the CDR3 is TGTGCCACCAGCAGAGTAAGACCTTCCGAGACAGGGTACGAGCAGTACTTC.

Many counts were recorded for this clonotype. The chain recombines TRBV7-9 with TRBJ1-1; no clear D. In germline, CDR1 is SEHNR, CDR2 FQNEAQ (reference sequence). V lost 1 base, J lost 5 bases, and 8 bases lay in between. This CDR3 comprises 13 residues. The CDR3: CASSLEHGTEAFF. The CDR3 DNA is TGTGCCAGCAGCTTAGAACATGGGACTGAAGCTTTCTTT.

In its sample, this clonotype was seen a few times. The V gene is TRBV19, the J gene TRBJ1-5; TRBD1 aligns across 7 bases. V was clipped by 3 bases and J by 0 bases; unmatched bases: 5. Germline V gene lookup returns CDR1 LNHDA and CDR2 SQIVND (reference sequence). The CDR3 has 16 residues. In DNA, the CDR3 is TGTGCCAGTAGTATCGAGGGACAGAATAGCAATCAGCCCCAGCATTTT. It translates to CASSIEGQNSNQPQHF. Full variable domain (remainder filled in from reference TRBV19 and TRBJ1-5): DGGITQSPKYLFRKEGQNVTLSCEQNLNHDAMYWYRQDPGQGLRLIYYSQIVNDFQKGDIAEGYSVSREKKESFPLTVTSAQKNPTAFYLCASSIEGQNSNQPQHFGDGTRLSIL.

This clonotype was counted at least ten times. The chain employs TRBV7-2 and TRBJ1-4, with 7 bases identical to TRBD1. The CDR3 consists of 16 residues. CDR1 is SGHTA, CDR2 FQGNSA, per germline. The junction had 6 bases not matched to a gene; V was cut back by 5 bases and J by 0 bases. In DNA form, the CDR3 reads TGTGCCAGCAGCCCCCGACAGGGATCAACTAATGAAAAACTGTTTTTT. Translation: CASSPRQGSTNEKLFF.

This clonotype was found many times. V and J are TRBV7-2 and TRBJ1-1, with D perhaps matching TRBD1 (5 bases). Per the germline V gene, CDR1 is SGHTA and CDR2 is FQGNSA. V was clipped by 3 bases and J by 5 bases, with 13 bases between them. The CDR3 covers 14 residues. CDR3 nucleotides: TGTGCCAGCAGCTTTTTGCCCTGGGGGACTGAAGCTTTCTTT. Protein product: CASSFLPWGTEAFF.

This clonotype was counted a single time. The chain carries TRBV5-5 and TRBJ2-1; a weak D match, TRBD1 (5 bases). V lost 2 bases and J 1 base, leaving 10 bases between the germline ends. The CDR3 totals 15 residues. Germline V lookup: CDR1 SGHKS, CDR2 YYEKEE (reference sequence). CDR3 sequence (DNA): TGTGCCAGCAGCTTCGTGGGGCCATCCTACAATGAGCAGTTCTTC. Protein product: CASSFVGPSYNEQFF. The variable domain in full, completed from reference TRBV5-5 and TRBJ2-1, reads DAGVTQSPTHLIKTRGQQVTLRCSPISGHKSVSWYQQVLGQGPQFIFQYYEKEERGRGNFPDRFSARQFPNYSSELNVNALLLGDSALYLCASSFVGPSYNEQFFGPGTRLTVL.

In this sample, this clonotype turned up many times. The V gene is TRBV7-2, the J gene TRBJ2-1; D ambiguous. Trimming shortened V by 5 bases and J by 2 bases, and 7 bases separated the two germline ends. The germline CDR1 and CDR2 sequences are SGHTA and FQGNSA. The CDR3 covers 13 residues. CDR3 residues: CASSGSAYNEQFF. The DNA of the CDR3 is TGTGCCAGCAGCGGCTCCGCCTACAATGAGCAGTTCTTC.

This clonotype was seen a few times. The chain couples TRBV25-1 to TRBJ2-7; no firm D call. V lost 6 bases to trimming and J lost 2 bases, with 8 bases between them. Germline values: CDR1 MGHDK, CDR2 SYGVNS. The CDR3 runs 12 residues. DNA for the CDR3: TGTGCCAGCAGCGAGGAGACCTACGAGCAGTACTTC. Translated: CASSEETYEQYF.

The chain has TRBV6-2 or TRBV6-3 and TRBJ1-3; D unresolved. Trimming removed 6 bases from V and 0 bases from J, with 6 bases in between. There are 13 residues in the CDR3. Germline-derived CDR1 and CDR2 are MNHEY and SVGEGT. The chain's CDR3 is CASRTSSGNTIYF. The CDR3 DNA is TGTGCCAGCAGAACAAGCTCTGGAAACACCATATATTTT.

This chain uses TRBV6-2 or TRBV6-3 with TRBJ1-1, with 9 nucleotides matching TRBD1. The CDR3 spans 12 residues. Germline CDR1 is MNHEY and CDR2 is SVGEGT. V shed 5 bases, J shed 8 bases, and the junction held 3 bases outside the gene matches. The CDR3 bases are TGTGCCAGCAGTGGACAGGGGAGGGAAGCTTTCTTT. It codes for CASSGQGREAFF.

This chain uses TRBV6-6 with TRBJ2-1; TRBD1 matches 9 bases. J was trimmed by 7 bases and V by 2 bases; bases with no gene match: 6. Germline-derived CDR1 and CDR2 are MNHNY and SVGAGI (reference sequence). There are 15 residues in the CDR3. CDR3 amino acids: CASSYTSDRGNEQFF. CDR3 DNA sequence: TGTGCCAGCAGTTACACCTCGGACAGGGGTAATGAGCAGTTCTTC.

The chain's CDR3 is CASSHTRDNEQFF. CDR3 nucleotide sequence: TGTGCCAGCAGCCACACTAGGGACAATGAGCAGTTCTTC. V gene TRBV13 combines with J gene TRBJ2-1, with a tentative D call TRBD2 (5 bases). Per the germline V gene, CDR1 is PRHDT and CDR2 is FYEKMQ (reference sequence). This CDR3 is built from 13 residues. V lost 5 bases and J 5 bases, leaving 10 bases between the germline ends.

Turning to this clonotype: One junction end does not reproduce the germline sequence, and a read error may be involved. V usage is TRBV7-2 and J usage is TRBJ2-7; 7 bases match TRBD1. The CDR3 is 13 amino acids. From germline, CDR1 is SGHTA and CDR2 FQGNSA. The chain's CDR3 is CDSSPGTVYEQYF. CDR3 nucleotides: TGTGACAGCAGCCCAGGGACAGTCTACGAGCAGTACTTC.

This clonotype has a handful of counts. The chain links TRBV7-7 to TRBJ2-2; D uncertain. In germline, CDR1 is SSHAT, CDR2 FNYEAQ (reference sequence). Trimming removed 5 bases from V and 1 base from J, with 20 bases in between. The CDR3 has 18 amino acids. CDR3 DNA: TGTGCCAGCAGCGCGACTGTTGTGGGCGTTGGGAACACCGGGGAGCTGTTTTTT. Translating it yields CASSATVVGVGNTGELFF.

The chain couples TRBV6-2 or TRBV6-3 to TRBJ2-2, with D unresolved. V was trimmed by 10 bases and J by 4 bases, leaving 10 bases between them. Germline CDR1 is MNHEY and CDR2 is SVGEGT. The CDR3 totals 12 residues. The CDR3 DNA reads TGTGCCACCGCCCCGAGCACCGGGGAGCTGTTTTTT. Protein sequence: CATAPSTGELFF.

Note on this clonotype: One end of the junction fails to match germline, which may point to a read error. The gene calls are TRBV6-2 or TRBV6-3 and TRBJ1-5; weak D call: TRBD1 (5 bases). This CDR3 region has 16 residues. Germline CDR1 and CDR2: MNHEY and SVGEGT. DNA for the CDR3: TGTACCAGCAGCCCACTAGGGGTAGGGCCTAATCAGCCCCAGCATTTT. It specifies CTSSPLGVGPNQPQHF.

This clonotype has at least ten counts. The CDR3 DNA is TGTGCCAGCAGCTCCGGACAGGGGGCCTCTGAAGCTTTCTTT. Residues: CASSSGQGASEAFF. The chain recombines TRBV11-2 with TRBJ1-1; 11 bases agree with TRBD1. V trimming: 4 bases; J trimming: 6 bases; junction bases outside the gene matches: 4. Germline CDR1 and CDR2: SGHAT and FQNNGV. The CDR3 consists of 14 residues.

The CDR3 DNA reads TGTGCCAGCAGCCATGGACAGTATAGCAATCAGCCCCAGCATTTT. This gives the protein CASSHGQYSNQPQHF. The chain links TRBV5-6 to TRBJ1-5; a possible D gene is TRBD1 (6 bases). The V and J ends lost 4 bases and 0 bases respectively, with 11 bases between them. Germline CDR1 and CDR2: SGHDT and YYEEEE. The CDR3 is made up of 15 amino acids.

CDR3 amino acids: CSASGTDTVGAFF. The DNA of the CDR3 is TGCAGTGCTTCCGGGACAGACACGGTTGGAGCTTTCTTT. The chain recombines TRBV20-1 with TRBJ1-1; TRBD1 matches 7 bases. CDR1 is DFQATT and CDR2 is SNEGSKA in the germline V gene (reference sequence). J gave up 10 bases and V 5 bases, and 13 bases lay outside the gene matches. CDR3 length: 13 amino acids.

The chain links TRBV11-2 to TRBJ1-1; D unresolved. V was cut by 2 bases and J by 0 bases, with 10 bases left in between. The CDR3 loop spans 15 amino acids. Germline V lookup: CDR1 SGHAT, CDR2 FQNNGV. This chain's CDR3 is CASSLSPRVNTEAFF. CDR3 nucleotide sequence: TGTGCCAGCAGCTTAAGTCCTCGAGTGAACACTGAAGCTTTCTTT.

This clonotype came up many times. The chain employs TRBV20-1 and TRBJ1-2; D is possibly TRBD1 (5 bases). CDR1 and CDR2 from the germline V gene are DFQATT and SNEGSKA (reference sequence). Between the trimmed V and J ends, which lost 4 bases and 0 bases, there was a span of 15 bases. This CDR3 has 15 amino acids. The CDR3 coding sequence is TGCAGTGCTACGACCGGGGGGTTAGCTAACTATGGCTACACCTTC. This encodes CSATTGGLANYGYTF.